The 19 T cell receptor beta chains below all came from one sample that was sequenced in a study of metastatic and nonmetastatic thyroid tumors. Treatment of any kind had been given to no patient before thyroid surgery. TCRdb re-analyzed the PCR reads through MiXCR. The sample lists some 41,000 clones; 28% were seen once. The source material was blood. Receptors were obtained from a male donor with papillary thyroid cancer or a benign thyroid nodule (not recorded which). Some clones in this sample may be carry-over from other donors' samples.

A few counts support this clone. In nucleotides, the CDR3 is TGTGCCAGCAAGCGCGTAGTGCAGGATGAGCAGTTCTTC. Its translation: CASKRVVQDEQFF. This chain uses TRBV6-1 with TRBJ2-1; D remains unclear. Germline assignment: CDR1 MNHNS and CDR2 SASEGT. Trimming took off 7 bases at V and 8 bases at J, with 15 bases between the two ends. The CDR3 spans 13 residues.

About this clone itself: No conserved phenylalanine or tryptophan is present at the end of the CDR3, so a read error is the likely explanation. J is TRBJ1-2 and V is TRBV5-4, with 8 positions matching TRBD1. The germline gives CDR1 SGHNT, CDR2 YYREEE (reference sequence). CDR3 size: 14 residues. The CDR3 spells CAISTIGQGEGYTL. The DNA of the CDR3 is TGTGCCATCAGCACAATCGGACAGGGAGAGGGCTACACCTTA.

In its sample, this clone was seen a few times. The chain couples TRBV28 to TRBJ1-4; D remains ambiguous. The germline CDR1 and CDR2 sequences are MDHEN and SYDVKM. The germline V and J ends were trimmed by 6 bases and 8 bases, with 22 bases remaining between them. This CDR3 is built from 16 residues. CDR3 residues: CASRRERWSDWEKLFF. Here the CDR3 DNA reads TGTGCCAGCAGGAGAGAGAGGTGGTCCGATTGGGAAAAACTGTTTTTT.

The chain combines TRBV7-2 with TRBJ2-2; D may be TRBD1 (5 bases). CDR1 and CDR2 (germline): SGHTA, FQGNSA. The length of the CDR3 is 15 residues. V gave up 3 bases and J gave up 4 bases, with 12 bases separating them. CDR3 coding DNA: TGTGCCAGCAGCTTGCTACAGGTTTTCACCGGGGAGCTGTTTTTT. This codes for CASSLLQVFTGELFF.

At least ten counts were recorded for this clone. V usage is TRBV6-5 and J usage is TRBJ2-2, with 10 nucleotides matching TRBD1. Germline CDR1 reads MNHEY; CDR2 reads SVGAGI. V lost 0 bases to trimming and J lost 1 base; unmatched junction nucleotides: 2. The CDR3 is 17 residues long. DNA for the CDR3: TGTGCCAGCAGTTACTCGACAGGGGGCGGGAACACCGGGGAGCTGTTTTTT. This codes for CASSYSTGGGNTGELFF.

This clone occurred many times. The gene calls are TRBV24-1 and TRBJ2-2, with D possibly TRBD2 on 5 matching bases. The CDR3 contains 15 residues. The germline V gene has CDR1 KGHDR and CDR2 SFDVKD. The ends were cut back, 4 bases at V and 3 bases at J, with 11 bases in the middle. The CDR3 spells CATSDHREHTGELFF. DNA of the CDR3: TGTGCCACCAGTGACCACCGGGAACACACCGGGGAGCTGTTTTTT.

This clone was picked up many times. The chain links TRBV5-5 to TRBJ2-3; D is tentatively TRBD1 or TRBD2 (5 bases each). The CDR3 sequence is 15 residues long. V lost 1 base and J 2 bases, leaving 11 bases between the germline ends. Germline values: CDR1 SGHKS, CDR2 YYEKEE (reference sequence). The CDR3 bases are TGTGCCAGCAGCTTGCTGGGGGAACACACAGATACGCAGTATTTT. This codes for CASSLLGEHTDTQYF.

This clone showed up many times. The chain has TRBV2 and TRBJ2-5; the D gene is possibly TRBD2 (5 bases). Trimming stripped 3 bases from V and 3 bases from J, with 8 bases between. Germline V gene data show CDR1 as SNHLY and CDR2 as FYNNEI. There are 13 residues in the CDR3. CDR3 nucleotides: TGTGCCAGCAGTGAGGAGGTGGAAGAGACCCAGTACTTC. This sequence encodes CASSEEVEETQYF.

This chain uses TRBV4-1 with TRBJ2-1; TRBD2 agrees at 12 bases. CDR1 MGHRA and CDR2 YSYEKL come from the germline V gene. This CDR3 region has 16 residues. With 4 bases clipped from V and 8 bases from J, the junction kept 9 bases outside the gene matches. CDR3 sequence: CASSPEALAGGYEQFF. CDR3 in DNA: TGCGCCAGCAGCCCAGAGGCACTAGCGGGGGGATATGAGCAGTTCTTC.

Ten or more counts support this clone. The chain is built from TRBV6-5 and TRBJ2-7, with 7 bases identical to TRBD1. Per the germline V gene, CDR1 is MNHEY and CDR2 is SVGAGI. The CDR3 covers 18 residues. Unmatched junction bases numbered 17, after V lost 6 bases and J lost 0 bases. The chain's CDR3 is CASSQRHPGTASSYEQYF. CDR3 nucleotides: TGTGCCAGCAGCCAACGACACCCAGGGACAGCAAGCTCCTACGAGCAGTACTTC.

The chain is built from TRBV20-1 and TRBJ1-1; tentatively, D is TRBD1 (6 bases). The CDR3 contains 12 residues. The germline gives CDR1 DFQATT, CDR2 SNEGSKA (reference sequence). With 7 bases removed from V and 2 bases from J, the gap between germline ends came to 11 bases. CDR3 residues: CSEGQLNTEAFF. The DNA for the CDR3 is TGCAGTGAAGGACAGCTCAACACTGAAGCTTTCTTT.

This clone showed up many times. A read error may explain this, as a much larger clone is one base away. The rearrangement links TRBV6-5 to TRBJ1-1; D might be TRBD1 (5 bases). Germline loops: CDR1 MNHEY, CDR2 SVGAGI. CDR3 size: 14 residues. The DNA of the CDR3 is TGTGCCAGCAGTTCCTCGGCGGGGGGGACTGAAGTTTTCTTT. Amino acids: CASSSSAGGTEVFF.

Remarks on this clone: One end of the junction fails to match germline, which may point to a read error. The chain uses TRBV18 and TRBJ2-7; unclear D gene. The germline V gene has CDR1 KGHSH and CDR2 LQKENI. The CDR3 covers 13 residues. CDR3 residues: CASSLPSSYEQDF. In nucleotides, the CDR3 is TGTGCCAGCTCACTCCCGAGCTCCTACGAGCAGGACTTC.

In this sample, this clone turned up many times. The chain combines TRBV28 with TRBJ1-1; D unresolved. Germline CDR1 MDHEN, CDR2 SYDVKM. V gave up 0 bases and J gave up 5 bases, with 13 bases separating them. The length of the CDR3 is 15 residues. DNA of the CDR3: TGTGCCAGCAGTTTATGGGGTCAGATGAGGACTGAAGCTTTCTTT. Its protein is CASSLWGQMRTEAFF. Filled out from reference TRBV28 and TRBJ1-1, the complete variable domain reads DVKVTQSSRYLVKRTGEKVFLECVQDMDHENMFWYRQDPGLGLRLIYFSYDVKMKEKGDIPEGYSVSREKKERFSLILESASTNQTSMYLCASSLWGQMRTEAFFGQGTRLTVV.

V and J are TRBV5-1 and TRBJ1-2; D not resolved. The CDR3 length is 13 residues. Trimming pared 0 bases from V and 4 bases from J, leaving 7 bases between. From germline, CDR1 is SGHRS and CDR2 YFSETQ. The chain's CDR3 is CASSLAGSYGYTF. The CDR3 nucleotides read TGCGCCAGCAGCTTGGCCGGGAGCTATGGCTACACCTTC. Combining the CDR3 with reference TRBV5-1 and TRBJ1-2 gives the whole variable domain KAGVTQTPRYLIKTRGQQVTLSCSPISGHRSVSWYQQTPGQGLQFLFEYFSETQRNKGNFPGRFSGRQFSNSRSEMNVSTLELGDSALYLCASSLAGSYGYTFGSGTRLTVV.

The chain is built from TRBV5-1 and TRBJ1-1, with 11 bases that match TRBD1. This CDR3 has 17 amino acids. Trimming cost V 4 bases and J 3 bases; bases outside gene matches: 11. Germline CDR1 is SGHRS and CDR2 is YFSETQ. CDR3 DNA: TGCGCCAGCAGCGCAGGACAGGGGGCATATTTGGACACTGAAGCTTTCTTT. Protein product: CASSAGQGAYLDTEAFF. Looking up the rest from reference TRBV5-1 and TRBJ1-1 gives the full variable domain: KAGVTQTPRYLIKTRGQQVTLSCSPISGHRSVSWYQQTPGQGLQFLFEYFSETQRNKGNFPGRFSGRQFSNSRSEMNVSTLELGDSALYLCASSAGQGAYLDTEAFFGQGTRLTVV.

The rearrangement links TRBV11-1 to TRBJ2-1, with D maybe TRBD2 (5 bases). Deletions cut 3 bases from V and 6 bases from J, with 12 bases between. CDR1 is SGHAT and CDR2 is FQDESV in the germline V gene (reference sequence). The CDR3 consists of 14 residues. The CDR3 nucleotides read TGTGCCAGCAGCTTGTATCAAGCGGTCAATGAGCAGTTCTTC. Encoded protein: CASSLYQAVNEQFF.

This clone came up a few times. The CDR3 nucleotides read TGTGCCAGTAGGGATGGAGGGACTGGAAACACCATATATTTT. Its protein product is CASRDGGTGNTIYF. V and J are TRBV19 and TRBJ1-3, with D unresolved. V dropped 6 bases and J dropped 2 bases, with 11 bases sitting between them. Germline CDR1 LNHDA, CDR2 SQIVND (reference sequence). This CDR3 is built from 14 residues.

This clone was recorded at least ten times. A clone one base away is much larger, so this may be a read error. This CDR3 fails to terminate in the conserved phenylalanine or tryptophan, so it likely reflects a read error. The CDR3 protein is CASSSQAHSYNEQFL. The CDR3 DNA follows: TGTGCCAGCAGCTCCCAGGCCCACTCCTACAATGAGCAGTTCCTC. The chain is built from TRBV11-1 and TRBJ2-1; D not resolved. The germline V gene has CDR1 SGHAT and CDR2 FQDESV (reference sequence). Trimming took off 4 bases at V and 0 bases at J, with 10 bases between the two ends. The CDR3 runs to 15 residues.